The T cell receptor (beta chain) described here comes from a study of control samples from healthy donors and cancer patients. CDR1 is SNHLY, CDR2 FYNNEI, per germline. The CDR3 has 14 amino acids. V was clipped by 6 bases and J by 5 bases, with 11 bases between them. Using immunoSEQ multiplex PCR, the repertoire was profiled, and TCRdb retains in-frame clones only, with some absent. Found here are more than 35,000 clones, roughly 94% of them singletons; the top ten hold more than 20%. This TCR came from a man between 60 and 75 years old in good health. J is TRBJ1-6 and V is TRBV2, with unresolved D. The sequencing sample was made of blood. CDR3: CASRGLVDNSPLHF. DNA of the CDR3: TGTGCCAGCAGGGGCCTTGTTGATAATTCACCCCTCCACTTT.